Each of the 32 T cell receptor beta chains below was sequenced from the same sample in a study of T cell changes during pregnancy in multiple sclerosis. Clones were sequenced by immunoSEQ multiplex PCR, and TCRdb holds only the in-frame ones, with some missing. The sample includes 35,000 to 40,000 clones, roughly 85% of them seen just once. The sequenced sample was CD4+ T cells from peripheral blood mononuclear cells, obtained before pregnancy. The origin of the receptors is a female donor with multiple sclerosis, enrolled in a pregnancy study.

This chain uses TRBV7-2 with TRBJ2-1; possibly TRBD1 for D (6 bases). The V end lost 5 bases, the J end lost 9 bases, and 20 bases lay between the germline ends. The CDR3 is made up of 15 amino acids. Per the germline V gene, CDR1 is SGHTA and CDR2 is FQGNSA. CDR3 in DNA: TGTGCCAGCAGCCACAAACCAGGGGTCGGGTTTGAGCAGTTCTTC. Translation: CASSHKPGVGFEQFF. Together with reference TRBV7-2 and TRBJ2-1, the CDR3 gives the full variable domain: GAGVSQSPSNKVTEKGKDVELRCDPISGHTALYWYRQSLGQGLEFLIYFQGNSAPDKSGLPSDRFSAERTGGSVSTLTIQRTQQEDSAVYLCASSHKPGVGFEQFFGPGTRLTVL.

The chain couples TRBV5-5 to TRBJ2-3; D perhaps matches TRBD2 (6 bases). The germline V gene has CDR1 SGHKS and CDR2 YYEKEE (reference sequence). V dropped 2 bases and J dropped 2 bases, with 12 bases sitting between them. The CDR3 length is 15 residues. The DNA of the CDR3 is TGTGCCAGCAGCTTCGTAGCGGAGATCACAGATACGCAGTATTTT. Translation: CASSFVAEITDTQYF.

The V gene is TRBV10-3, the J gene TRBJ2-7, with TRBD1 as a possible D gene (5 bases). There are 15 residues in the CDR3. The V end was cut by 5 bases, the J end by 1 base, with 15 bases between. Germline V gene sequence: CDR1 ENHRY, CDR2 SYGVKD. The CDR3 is CAISTGDLGSYEQYF. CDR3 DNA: TGTGCCATCAGTACAGGTGACCTTGGGTCCTACGAGCAGTACTTC.

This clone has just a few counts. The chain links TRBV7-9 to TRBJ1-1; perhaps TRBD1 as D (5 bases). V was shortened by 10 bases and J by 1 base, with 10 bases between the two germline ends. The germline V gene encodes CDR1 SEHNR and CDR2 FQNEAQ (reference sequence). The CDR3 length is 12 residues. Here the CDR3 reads CATSTGNTEAFF. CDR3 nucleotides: TGTGCCACCTCCACAGGGAACACTGAAGCTTTCTTT.

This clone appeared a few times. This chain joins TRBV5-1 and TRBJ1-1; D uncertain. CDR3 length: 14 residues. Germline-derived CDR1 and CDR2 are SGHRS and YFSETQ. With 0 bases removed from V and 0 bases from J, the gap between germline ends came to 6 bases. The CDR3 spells CASSLGQMNTEAFF. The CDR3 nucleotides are TGCGCCAGCAGCTTGGGGCAGATGAACACTGAAGCTTTCTTT.

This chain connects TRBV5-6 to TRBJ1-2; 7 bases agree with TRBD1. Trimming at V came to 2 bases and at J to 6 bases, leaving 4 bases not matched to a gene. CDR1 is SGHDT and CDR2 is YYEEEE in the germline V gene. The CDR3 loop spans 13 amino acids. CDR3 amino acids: CASSFDRENGYTF. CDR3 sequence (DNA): TGTGCCAGCAGCTTCGACAGGGAAAATGGCTACACCTTC.

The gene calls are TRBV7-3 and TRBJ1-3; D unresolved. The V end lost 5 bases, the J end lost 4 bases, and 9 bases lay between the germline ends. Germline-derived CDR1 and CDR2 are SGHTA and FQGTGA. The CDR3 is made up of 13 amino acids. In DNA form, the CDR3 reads TGTGCCAGCAGCCCGTCACAGGGAAACACCATATATTTT. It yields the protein CASSPSQGNTIYF.

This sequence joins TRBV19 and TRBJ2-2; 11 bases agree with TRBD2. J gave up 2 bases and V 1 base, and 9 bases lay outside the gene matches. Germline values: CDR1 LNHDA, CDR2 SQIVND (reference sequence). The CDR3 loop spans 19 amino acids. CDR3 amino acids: CASSIGALAGGVNTGELFF. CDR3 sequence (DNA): TGTGCCAGTAGTATAGGCGCGCTAGCGGGAGGCGTTAACACCGGGGAGCTGTTTTTT.

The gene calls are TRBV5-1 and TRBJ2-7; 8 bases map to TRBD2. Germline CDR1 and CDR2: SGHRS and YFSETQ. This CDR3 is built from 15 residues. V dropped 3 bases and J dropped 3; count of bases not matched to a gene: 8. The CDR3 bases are TGCGCCAGCAGCTCACGGGAGGGCGGGGGCTACGAGCAGTACTTC. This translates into CASSSREGGGYEQYF.

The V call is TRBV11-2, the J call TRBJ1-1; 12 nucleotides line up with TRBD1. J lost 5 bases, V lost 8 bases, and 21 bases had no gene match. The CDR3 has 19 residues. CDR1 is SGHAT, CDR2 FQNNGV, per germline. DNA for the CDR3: TGTGCCAGCGGCTACATGGCCCCCGACCGGGACAGGGGGCATACTGAAGCTTTCTTT. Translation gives CASGYMAPDRDRGHTEAFF.

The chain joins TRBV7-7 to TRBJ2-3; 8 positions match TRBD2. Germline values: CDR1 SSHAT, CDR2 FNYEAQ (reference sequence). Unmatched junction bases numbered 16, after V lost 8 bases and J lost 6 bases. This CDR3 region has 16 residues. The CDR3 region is CASALGSSGSGDTQYF. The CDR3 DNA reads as TGTGCCAGCGCGCTCGGTTCTAGCGGGTCCGGGGATACGCAGTATTTT.

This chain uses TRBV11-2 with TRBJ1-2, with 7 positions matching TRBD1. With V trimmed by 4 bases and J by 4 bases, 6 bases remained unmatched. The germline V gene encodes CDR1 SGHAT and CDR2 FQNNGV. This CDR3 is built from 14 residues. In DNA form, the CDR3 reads TGTGCCAGCAGCTCTGAACAGGGGTTCTATGGCTACACCTTC. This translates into CASSSEQGFYGYTF.

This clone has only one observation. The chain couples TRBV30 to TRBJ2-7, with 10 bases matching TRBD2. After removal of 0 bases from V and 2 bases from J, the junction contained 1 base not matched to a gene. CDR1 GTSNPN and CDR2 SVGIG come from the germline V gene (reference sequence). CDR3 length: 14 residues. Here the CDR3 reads CAWSVTSGTYEQYF. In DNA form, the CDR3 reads TGTGCCTGGAGTGTAACTAGCGGGACCTACGAGCAGTACTTC.

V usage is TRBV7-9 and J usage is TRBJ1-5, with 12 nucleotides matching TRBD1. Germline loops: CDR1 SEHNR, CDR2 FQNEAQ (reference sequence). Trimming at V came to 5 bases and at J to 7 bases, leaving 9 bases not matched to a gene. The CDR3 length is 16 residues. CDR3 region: CASSGGGQGAGQPQHF. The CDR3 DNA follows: TGTGCCAGCAGCGGGGGGGGACAGGGGGCGGGACAGCCCCAGCATTTT.

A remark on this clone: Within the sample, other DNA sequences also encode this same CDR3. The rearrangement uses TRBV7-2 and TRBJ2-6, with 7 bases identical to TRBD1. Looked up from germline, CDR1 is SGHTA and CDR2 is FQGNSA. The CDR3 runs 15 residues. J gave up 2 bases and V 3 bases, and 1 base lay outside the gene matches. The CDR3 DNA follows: TGTGCCAGCAGCTTCAGGGGGACTGGGGCCAACGTCCTGACTTTC. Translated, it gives CASSFRGTGANVLTF. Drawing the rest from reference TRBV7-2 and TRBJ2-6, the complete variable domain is GAGVSQSPSNKVTEKGKDVELRCDPISGHTALYWYRQSLGQGLEFLIYFQGNSAPDKSGLPSDRFSAERTGGSVSTLTIQRTQQEDSAVYLCASSFRGTGANVLTFGAGSRLTVL.

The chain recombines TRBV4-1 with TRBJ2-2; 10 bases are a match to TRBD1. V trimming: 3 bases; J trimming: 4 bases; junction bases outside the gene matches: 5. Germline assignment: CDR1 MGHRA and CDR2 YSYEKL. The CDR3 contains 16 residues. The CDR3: CASSHTGTGATGELFF. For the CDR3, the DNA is TGCGCCAGCAGCCACACCGGGACAGGGGCCACCGGGGAGCTGTTTTTT.

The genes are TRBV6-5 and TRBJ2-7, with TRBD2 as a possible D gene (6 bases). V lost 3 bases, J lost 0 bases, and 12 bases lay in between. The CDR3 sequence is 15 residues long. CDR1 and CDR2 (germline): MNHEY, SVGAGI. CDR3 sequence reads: CASSYSGLSSYEQYF. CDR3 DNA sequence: TGTGCCAGCAGTTATAGCGGTTTGAGCTCCTACGAGCAGTACTTC.

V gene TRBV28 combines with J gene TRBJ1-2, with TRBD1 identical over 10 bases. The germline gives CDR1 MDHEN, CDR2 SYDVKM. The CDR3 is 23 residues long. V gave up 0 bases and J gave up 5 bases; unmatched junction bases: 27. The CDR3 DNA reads TGTGCCAGCAGTTTATGGCGGGTTGGTATAAATGGAATGAGACAGGGGGCCCGGTATGGCTACACCTTC. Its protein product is CASSLWRVGINGMRQGARYGYTF.

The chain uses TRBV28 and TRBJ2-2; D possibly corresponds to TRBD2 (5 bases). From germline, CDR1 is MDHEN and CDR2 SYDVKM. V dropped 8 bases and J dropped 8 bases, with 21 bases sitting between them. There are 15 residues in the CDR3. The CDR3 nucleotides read TGTGCCAGCGCAAATAGCGAGAGGGTTGCTGGGGAGCTGTTTTTT. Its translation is CASANSERVAGELFF. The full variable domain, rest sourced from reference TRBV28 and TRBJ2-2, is DVKVTQSSRYLVKRTGEKVFLECVQDMDHENMFWYRQDPGLGLRLIYFSYDVKMKEKGDIPEGYSVSREKKERFSLILESASTNQTSMYLCASANSERVAGELFFGEGSRLTVL.

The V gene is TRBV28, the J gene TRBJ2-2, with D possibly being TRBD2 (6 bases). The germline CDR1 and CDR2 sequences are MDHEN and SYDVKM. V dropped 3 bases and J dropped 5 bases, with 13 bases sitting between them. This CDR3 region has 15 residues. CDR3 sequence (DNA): TGTGCCAGCAGTTTTGGGGGGATGGAAACCGGGGAGCTGTTTTTT. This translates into CASSFGGMETGELFF.

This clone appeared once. In nucleotides, the CDR3 is TGTGCCAGCAGGCAACAGGGTTATAACACTGAAGCTTTCTTT. Protein sequence: CASRQQGYNTEAFF. V usage is TRBV2 and J usage is TRBJ1-1; a possible D gene is TRBD1 (6 bases). This CDR3 region has 14 residues. V was cut by 6 bases and J by 2 bases, with 13 bases left in between. Germline CDR1 is SNHLY and CDR2 is FYNNEI.

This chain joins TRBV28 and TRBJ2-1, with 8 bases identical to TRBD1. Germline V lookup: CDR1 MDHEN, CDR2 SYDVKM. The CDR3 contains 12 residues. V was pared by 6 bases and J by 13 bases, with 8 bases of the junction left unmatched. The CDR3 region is CASSIVGQGQFF. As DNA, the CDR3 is TGTGCCAGCAGCATTGTAGGACAGGGTCAGTTCTTC.

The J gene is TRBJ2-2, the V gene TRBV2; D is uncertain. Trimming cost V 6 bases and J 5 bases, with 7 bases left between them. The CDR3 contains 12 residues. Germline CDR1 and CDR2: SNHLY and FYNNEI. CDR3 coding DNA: TGTGCCAGCAGGTCTATGACCGGGGAGCTGTTTTTT. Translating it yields CASRSMTGELFF.

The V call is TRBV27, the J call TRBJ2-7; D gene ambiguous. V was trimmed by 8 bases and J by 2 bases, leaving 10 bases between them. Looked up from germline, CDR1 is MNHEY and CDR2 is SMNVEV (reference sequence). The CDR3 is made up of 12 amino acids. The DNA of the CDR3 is TGTGCCAGCCCTATCATAGCCTACGAGCAGTACTTC. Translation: CASPIIAYEQYF.

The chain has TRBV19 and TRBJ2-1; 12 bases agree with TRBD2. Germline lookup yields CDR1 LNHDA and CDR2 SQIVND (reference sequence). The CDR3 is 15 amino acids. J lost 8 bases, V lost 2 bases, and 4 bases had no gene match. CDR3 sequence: CASSIRGTSGYEQFF. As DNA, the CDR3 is TGTGCCAGTAGTATACGGGGGACTAGCGGGTATGAGCAGTTCTTC.

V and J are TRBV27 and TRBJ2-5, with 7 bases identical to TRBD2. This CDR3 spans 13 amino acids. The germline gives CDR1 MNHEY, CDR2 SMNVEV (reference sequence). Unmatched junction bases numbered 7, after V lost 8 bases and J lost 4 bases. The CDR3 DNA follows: TGTGCCAGCGCCGGGAGGAAAGGAGAGACCCAGTACTTC. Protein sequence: CASAGRKGETQYF.

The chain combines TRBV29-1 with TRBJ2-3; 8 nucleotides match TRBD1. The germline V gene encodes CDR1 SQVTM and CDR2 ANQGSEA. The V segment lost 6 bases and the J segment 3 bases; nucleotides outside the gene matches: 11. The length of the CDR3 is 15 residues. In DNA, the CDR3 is TGCAGCGTCGCCGGGGGCGGACAGGGAACAGATACGCAGTATTTT. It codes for CSVAGGGQGTDTQYF.

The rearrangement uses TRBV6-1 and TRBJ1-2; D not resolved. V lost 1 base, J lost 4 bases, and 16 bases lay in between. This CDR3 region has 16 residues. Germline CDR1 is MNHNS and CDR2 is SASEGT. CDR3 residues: CASSEVPEGWGYGYTF. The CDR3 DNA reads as TGTGCCAGCAGTGAAGTCCCGGAGGGCTGGGGCTATGGCTACACCTTC.

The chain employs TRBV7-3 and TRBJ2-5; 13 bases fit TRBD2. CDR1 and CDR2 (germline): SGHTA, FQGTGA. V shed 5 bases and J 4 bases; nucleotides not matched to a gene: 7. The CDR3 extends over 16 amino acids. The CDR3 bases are TGTGCCAGCAGCCCTGGACTAGCGGGAGTGGGAGAGACCCAGTACTTC. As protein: CASSPGLAGVGETQYF.

CDR3 nucleotides: TGTGCCAGCAGTTACTTCCCGGGACAGGAAAACACCATATATTTT. Translating gives CASSYFPGQENTIYF. The chain couples TRBV6-5 to TRBJ1-3; 8 bases fit TRBD1. CDR1 is MNHEY and CDR2 is SVGAGI in the germline V gene. V was clipped by 1 base and J by 6 bases; unmatched bases: 5. The CDR3 runs 15 residues.

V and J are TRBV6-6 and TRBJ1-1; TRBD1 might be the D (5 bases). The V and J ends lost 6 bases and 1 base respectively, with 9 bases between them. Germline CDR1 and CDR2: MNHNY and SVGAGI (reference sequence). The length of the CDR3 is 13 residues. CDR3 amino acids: CASRIQGNTEAFF. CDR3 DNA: TGTGCCAGCAGGATCCAGGGGAACACTGAAGCTTTCTTT.

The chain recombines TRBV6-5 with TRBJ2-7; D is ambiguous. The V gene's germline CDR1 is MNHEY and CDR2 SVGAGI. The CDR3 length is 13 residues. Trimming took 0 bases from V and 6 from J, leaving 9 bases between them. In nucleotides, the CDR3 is TGTGCCAGCAGTTACTCGTCGGGTCTCGAGCAGTACTTC. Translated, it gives CASSYSSGLEQYF.